This T cell receptor beta chain came from a study of CD8+ T cells in alopecia areata. Study findings and constraints: Higher clonality and more expanded CD8+ clones appeared in lesional than normal scalp. It was less clear whether patients shared TCRs than it was in mice, possibly because of HLA.

With regard to this clone: Its antigen remains unidentified.

Sequencing relied on a cDNA template that was reverse transcribed from extracted RNA. Assay used: immunoSEQ multiplex PCR; TCRdb lists only in-frame clones, some missing. The table has about 150,000 clones, around 57% seen once. The CDR3 runs 12 residues. The germline CDR1 and CDR2 sequences are SQVTM and ANQGSEA. Trimming took 7 bases from V and 4 from J; bases not matched to a gene: 4. This sequence was found in a human donor in good health. The chain combines TRBV29-1 with TRBJ1-1, with TRBD1 matching 9 bases. The sample consisted of CD4+ T cells sorted from blood. The CDR3 sequence: CSGTGVGTEAFF. CDR3 sequence (DNA): TGCAGCGGGACAGGGGTTGGCACTGAAGCTTTCTTT. Filled out from reference TRBV29-1 and TRBJ1-1, the complete variable domain reads SAVISQKPSRDICQRGTSLTIQCQVDSQVTMMFWYRQQPGQSLTLIATANQGSEATYESGFVIDKFPISRPNLTFSTLTVSNMSPEDSSIYLCSGTGVGTEAFFGQGTRLTVV.